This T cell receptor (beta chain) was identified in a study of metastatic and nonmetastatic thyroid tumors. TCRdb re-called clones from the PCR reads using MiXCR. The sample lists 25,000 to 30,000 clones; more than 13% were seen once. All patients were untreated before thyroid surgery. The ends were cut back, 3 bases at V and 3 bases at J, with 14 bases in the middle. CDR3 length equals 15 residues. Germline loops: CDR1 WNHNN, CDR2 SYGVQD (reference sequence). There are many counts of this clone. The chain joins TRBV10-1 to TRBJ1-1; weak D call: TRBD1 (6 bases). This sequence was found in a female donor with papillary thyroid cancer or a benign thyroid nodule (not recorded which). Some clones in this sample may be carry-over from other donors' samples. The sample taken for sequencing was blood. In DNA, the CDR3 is TGCGCCAGCAGTGAAACCAGGGGCCCGGACACTGAAGCTTTCTTT. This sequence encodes CASSETRGPDTEAFF.